This TCR beta chain was profiled in a study of blood T cells in healthy people across ages. A sample-barcoded 5' primer and a J-beta primer mix were used in a second PCR of roughly 7 to 12 cycles. Each CDR3 protein is one row after TCRdb ran MiXCR on the 5' RACE reads. The sample holds more than 500,000 distinct CDR3 sequences, roughly a quarter seen once. The CDR3 consists of 11 residues. Germline CDR1 SGHDN, CDR2 FVKESK. Between the trimmed V and J ends, which lost 0 bases and 8 bases, there was a span of 4 bases. This same sample was also taken into another study, of T cells of mothers and their children.

The source is a boy between 2 and 15 years old in good health. This rearrangement joins TRBV14 to TRBJ1-2, with D uncertain. Sequenced material: blood. The CDR3 spells CASSQEEGYTF. DNA of the CDR3: TGTGCCAGCAGCCAAGAGGAGGGCTACACCTTC.